The present T cell receptor (beta chain) was sequenced within a study of cytomegalovirus exposure and HLA in healthy donors. Germline assignment: CDR1 SGHNT and CDR2 YENEEA. The CDR3 contains 15 residues. V was pared by 0 bases and J by 3 bases, with 10 bases between. With 60 Vbeta and 13 Jbeta primers, the PCR was carried out. TCRdb keeps only in-frame clones here, not all; method: immunoSEQ multiplex PCR. The data show some 48,000 clones, and the top ten clones hold about 6.1%. Sequences were obtained from PBMCs. V usage is TRBV11-3 and J usage is TRBJ2-3; D call uncertain. The receptor was isolated from a male donor in good health and CMV-seropositive. CDR3 sequence: CASSLEGLETDTQYF. As DNA, the CDR3 is TGTGCCAGCAGCTTAGAAGGCCTGGAGACAGATACGCAGTATTTT. The full variable domain, in which reference TRBV11-3 and TRBJ2-3 provide the parts outside the CDR3, is EAGVVQSPRYKIIEKKQPVAFWCNPISGHNTLYWYLQNLGQGPELLIRYENEEAVDDSQLPKDRFSAERLKGVDSTLKIQPAELGDSAVYLCASSLEGLETDTQYFGPGTRLTVL.